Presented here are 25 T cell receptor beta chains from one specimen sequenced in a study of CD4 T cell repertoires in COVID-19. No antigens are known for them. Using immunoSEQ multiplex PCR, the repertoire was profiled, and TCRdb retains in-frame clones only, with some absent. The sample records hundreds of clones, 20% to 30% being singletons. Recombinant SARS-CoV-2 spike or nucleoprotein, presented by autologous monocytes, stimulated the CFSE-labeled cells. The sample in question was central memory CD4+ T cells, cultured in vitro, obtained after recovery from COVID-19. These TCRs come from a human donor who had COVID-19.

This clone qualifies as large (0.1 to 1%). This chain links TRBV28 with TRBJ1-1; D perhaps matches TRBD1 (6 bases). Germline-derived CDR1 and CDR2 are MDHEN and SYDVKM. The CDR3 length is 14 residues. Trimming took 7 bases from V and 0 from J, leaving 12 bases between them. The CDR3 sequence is CASIGGAMNTEAFF. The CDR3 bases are TGTGCCAGCATAGGGGGGGCAATGAACACTGAAGCTTTCTTT.

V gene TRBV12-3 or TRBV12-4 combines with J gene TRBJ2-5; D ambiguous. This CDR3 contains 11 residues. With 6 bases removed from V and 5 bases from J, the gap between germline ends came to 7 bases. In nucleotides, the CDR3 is TGTGCCAGCAGCCCCTTTGAGACCCAGTACTTC. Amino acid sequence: CASSPFETQYF.

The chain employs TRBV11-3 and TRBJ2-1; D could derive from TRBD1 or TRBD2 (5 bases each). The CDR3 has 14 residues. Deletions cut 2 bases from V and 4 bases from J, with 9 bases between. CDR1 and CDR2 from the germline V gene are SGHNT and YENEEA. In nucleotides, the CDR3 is TGTGCCAGCAGCTTAACCGGGGCATACAATGAGCAGTTCTTC. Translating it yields CASSLTGAYNEQFF.

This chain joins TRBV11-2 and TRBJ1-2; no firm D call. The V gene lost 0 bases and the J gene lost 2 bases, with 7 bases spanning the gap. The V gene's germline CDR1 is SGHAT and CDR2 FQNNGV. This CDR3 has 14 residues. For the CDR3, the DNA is TGTGCCAGCAGCTTAGATAAGGGAAACTATGGCTACACCTTC. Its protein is CASSLDKGNYGYTF.

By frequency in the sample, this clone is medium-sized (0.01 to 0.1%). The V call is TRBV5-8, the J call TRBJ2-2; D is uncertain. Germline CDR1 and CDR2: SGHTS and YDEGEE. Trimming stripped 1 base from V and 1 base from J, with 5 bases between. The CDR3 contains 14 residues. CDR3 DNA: TGTGCCAGCAGCTTGCACTTGAACACCGGGGAGCTGTTTTTT. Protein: CASSLHLNTGELFF. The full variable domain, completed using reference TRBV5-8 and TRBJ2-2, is EAGVTQSPTHLIKTRGQQATLRCSPISGHTSVYWYQQALGLGLQFLLWYDEGEERNRGNFPPRFSGRQFPNYSSELNVNALELEDSALYLCASSLHLNTGELFFGEGSRLTVL.

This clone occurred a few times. The CDR3 nucleotides are TGTGCCAGCAGTGAAGGGAACAGAGACCCCTGGGGCTACACCTTC. This translates into CASSEGNRDPWGYTF. J is TRBJ1-2 and V is TRBV6-1; D gene uncertain. This CDR3 spans 15 amino acids. In germline, CDR1 is MNHNS, CDR2 SASEGT. Trimming left V 1 base short and J 8 bases short, with 17 bases between.

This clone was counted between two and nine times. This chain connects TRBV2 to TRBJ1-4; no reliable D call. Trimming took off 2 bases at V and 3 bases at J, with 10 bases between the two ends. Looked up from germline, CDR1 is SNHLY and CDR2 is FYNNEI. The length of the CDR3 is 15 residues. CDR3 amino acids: CASSEQQRANEKLFF. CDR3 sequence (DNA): TGTGCCAGCAGTGAACAGCAGAGGGCTAATGAAAAACTGTTTTTT. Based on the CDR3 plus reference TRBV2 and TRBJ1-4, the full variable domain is EPEVTQTPSHQVTQMGQEVILRCVPISNHLYFYWYRQILGQKVEFLVSFYNNEISEKSEIFDDQFSVERPDGSNFTLKIRSTKLEDSAMYFCASSEQQRANEKLFFGSGTQLSVL.

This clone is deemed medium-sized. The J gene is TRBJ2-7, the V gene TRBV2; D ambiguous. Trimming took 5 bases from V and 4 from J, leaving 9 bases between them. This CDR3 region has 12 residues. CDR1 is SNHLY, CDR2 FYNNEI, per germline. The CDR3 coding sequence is TGTGCCAGCAGTCTAGAAGGGTACGAGCAGTACGTC. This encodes CASSLEGYEQYV.

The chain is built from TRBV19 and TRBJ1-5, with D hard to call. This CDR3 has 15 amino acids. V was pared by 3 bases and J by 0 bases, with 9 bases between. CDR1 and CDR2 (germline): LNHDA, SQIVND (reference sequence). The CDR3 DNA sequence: TGTGCCAGTAGTATTGGCACTTTTAGCAATCAGCCCCAGCATTTT. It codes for CASSIGTFSNQPQHF. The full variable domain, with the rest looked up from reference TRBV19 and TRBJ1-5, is DGGITQSPKYLFRKEGQNVTLSCEQNLNHDAMYWYRQDPGQGLRLIYYSQIVNDFQKGDIAEGYSVSREKKESFPLTVTSAQKNPTAFYLCASSIGTFSNQPQHFGDGTRLSIL.

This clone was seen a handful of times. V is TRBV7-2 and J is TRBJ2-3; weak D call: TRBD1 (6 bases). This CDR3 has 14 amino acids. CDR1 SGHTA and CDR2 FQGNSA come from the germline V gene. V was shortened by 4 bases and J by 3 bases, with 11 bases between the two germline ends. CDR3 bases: TGTGCCAGCAGCTCAGAGAGGGGGACAGATACGCAGTATTTT. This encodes CASSSERGTDTQYF.

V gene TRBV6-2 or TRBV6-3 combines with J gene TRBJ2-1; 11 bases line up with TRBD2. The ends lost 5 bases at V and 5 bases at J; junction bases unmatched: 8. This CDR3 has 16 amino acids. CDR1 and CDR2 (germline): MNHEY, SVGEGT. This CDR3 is CASSPRTSGLNNEQFF. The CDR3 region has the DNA TGTGCCAGCAGTCCACGGACTAGCGGGCTTAACAATGAGCAGTTCTTC.

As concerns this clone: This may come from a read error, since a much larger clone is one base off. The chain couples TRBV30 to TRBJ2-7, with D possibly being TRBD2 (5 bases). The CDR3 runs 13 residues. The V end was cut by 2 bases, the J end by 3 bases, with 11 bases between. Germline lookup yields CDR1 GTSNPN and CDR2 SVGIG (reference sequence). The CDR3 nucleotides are TGTGCCTGGAGTCTGGGGAGCGGCTACGAGCAGTACGTC. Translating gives CAWSLGSGYEQYV.

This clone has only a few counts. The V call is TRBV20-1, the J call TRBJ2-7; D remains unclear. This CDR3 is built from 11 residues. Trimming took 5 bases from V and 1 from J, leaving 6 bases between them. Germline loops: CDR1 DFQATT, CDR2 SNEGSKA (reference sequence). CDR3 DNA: TGCAGTGCTGCAGAATCCTACGAGCAGTACTTC. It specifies CSAAESYEQYF.

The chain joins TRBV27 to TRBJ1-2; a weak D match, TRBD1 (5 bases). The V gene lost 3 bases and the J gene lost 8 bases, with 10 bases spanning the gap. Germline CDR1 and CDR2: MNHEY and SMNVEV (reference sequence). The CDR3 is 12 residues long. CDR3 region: CASSFSGDGYTF. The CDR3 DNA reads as TGTGCCAGCAGTTTCTCGGGGGACGGCTACACCTTC.

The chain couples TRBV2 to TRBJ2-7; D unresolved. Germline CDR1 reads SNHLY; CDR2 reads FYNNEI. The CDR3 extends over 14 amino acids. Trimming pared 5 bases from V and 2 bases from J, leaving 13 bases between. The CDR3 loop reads CASSPRGVAYEQYF. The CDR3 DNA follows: TGTGCCAGCAGTCCCCGCGGAGTAGCCTACGAGCAGTACTTC.

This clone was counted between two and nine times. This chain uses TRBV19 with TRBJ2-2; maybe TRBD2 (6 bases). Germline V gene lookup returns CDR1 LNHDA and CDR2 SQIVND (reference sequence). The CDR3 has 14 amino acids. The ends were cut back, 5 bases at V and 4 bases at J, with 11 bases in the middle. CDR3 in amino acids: CASSRGTGTGELFF. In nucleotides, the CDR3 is TGTGCCAGTAGTCGGGGGACGGGCACCGGGGAGCTGTTTTTT.

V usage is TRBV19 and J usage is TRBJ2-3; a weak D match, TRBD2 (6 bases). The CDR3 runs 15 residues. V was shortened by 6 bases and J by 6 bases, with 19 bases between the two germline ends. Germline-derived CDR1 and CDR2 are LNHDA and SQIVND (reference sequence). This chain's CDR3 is CASRLTGTSFDTQYF. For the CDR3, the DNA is TGTGCCAGTAGGCTCACCGGGACTTCATTTGATACGCAGTATTTT.

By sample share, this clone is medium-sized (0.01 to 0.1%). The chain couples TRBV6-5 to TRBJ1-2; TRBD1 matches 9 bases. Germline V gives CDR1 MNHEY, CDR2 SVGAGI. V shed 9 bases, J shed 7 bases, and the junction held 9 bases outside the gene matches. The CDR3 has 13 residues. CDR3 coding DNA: TGTGCCAGTAAACAGGGGGCATACCCTGGCTACACCTTC. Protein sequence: CASKQGAYPGYTF.

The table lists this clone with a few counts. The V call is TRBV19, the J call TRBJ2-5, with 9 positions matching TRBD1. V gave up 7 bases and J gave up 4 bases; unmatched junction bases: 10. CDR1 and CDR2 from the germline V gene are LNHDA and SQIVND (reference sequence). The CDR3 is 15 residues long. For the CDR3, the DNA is TGTGCCAGTACCCGGACAGGGGTTAGTTTAGAGACCCAGTACTTC. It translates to CASTRTGVSLETQYF. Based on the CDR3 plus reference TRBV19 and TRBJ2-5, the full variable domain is DGGITQSPKYLFRKEGQNVTLSCEQNLNHDAMYWYRQDPGQGLRLIYYSQIVNDFQKGDIAEGYSVSREKKESFPLTVTSAQKNPTAFYLCASTRTGVSLETQYFGPGTRLLVL.

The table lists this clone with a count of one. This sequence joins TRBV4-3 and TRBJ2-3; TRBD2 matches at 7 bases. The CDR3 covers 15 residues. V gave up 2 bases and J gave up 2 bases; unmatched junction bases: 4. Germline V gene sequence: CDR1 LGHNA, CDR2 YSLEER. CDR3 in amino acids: CASSQTRDYTDTQYF. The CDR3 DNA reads TGCGCCAGCAGCCAAACCCGGGACTACACAGATACGCAGTATTTT.

The CDR3 DNA follows: TGTGCCAGCAGCCGATTCGGGACAGGGGGCAATCAGCCCCAGCATTTT. Amino acid sequence: CASSRFGTGGNQPQHF. This chain links TRBV5-8 with TRBJ1-5; 10 nucleotides line up with TRBD1. Unmatched junction bases numbered 6, after V lost 4 bases and J lost 2 bases. The length of the CDR3 is 16 residues. CDR1 is SGHTS, CDR2 YDEGEE, per germline.

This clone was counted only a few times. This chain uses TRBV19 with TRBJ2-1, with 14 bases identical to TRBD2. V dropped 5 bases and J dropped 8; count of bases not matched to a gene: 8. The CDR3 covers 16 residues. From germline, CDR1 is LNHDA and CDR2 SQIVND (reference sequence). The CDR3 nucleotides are TGTGCCAGTAGTGGGGGACTAGCGGGAGATCTCCATGAGCAGTTCTTC. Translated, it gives CASSGGLAGDLHEQFF.

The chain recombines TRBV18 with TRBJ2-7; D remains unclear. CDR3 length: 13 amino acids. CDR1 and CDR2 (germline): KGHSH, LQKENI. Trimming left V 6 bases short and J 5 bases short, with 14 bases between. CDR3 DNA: TGTGCCAGCTCCCCCCGCGGATGGGACGAGCAGTACGTC. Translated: CASSPRGWDEQYV.

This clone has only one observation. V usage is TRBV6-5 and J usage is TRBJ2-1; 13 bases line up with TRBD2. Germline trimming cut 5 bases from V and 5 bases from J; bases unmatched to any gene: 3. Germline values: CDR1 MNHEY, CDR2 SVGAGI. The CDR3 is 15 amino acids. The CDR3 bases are TGTGCCAGCAGTACTAGCGGGAGGGCCCACAATGAGCAGTTCTTC. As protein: CASSTSGRAHNEQFF.

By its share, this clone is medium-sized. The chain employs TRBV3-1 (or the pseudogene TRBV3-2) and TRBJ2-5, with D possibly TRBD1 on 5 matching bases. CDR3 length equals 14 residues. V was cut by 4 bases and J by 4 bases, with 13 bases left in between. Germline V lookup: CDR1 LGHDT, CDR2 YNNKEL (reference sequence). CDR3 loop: CASSPHGAGETQYF. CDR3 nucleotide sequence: TGTGCCAGCAGCCCTCATGGGGCTGGAGAGACCCAGTACTTC.